The T cell receptor beta chain under discussion was sequenced for a study of cytomegalovirus exposure and HLA in healthy donors. Whole-study results and caveats: The authors later found HLA-associated TCR beta chains more clonally expanded than equally common others.

This clone has only a few counts. Antigen: not known. 13 Jbeta primers and 60 Vbeta primers were used for the PCR. Only in-frame clones appear in the TCRdb table, and some are missing; sequencing was by immunoSEQ multiplex PCR. The data contain roughly 140,000 clones, about four fifths of them singletons. CDR1 is SGHRS and CDR2 is YFSETQ in the germline V gene. Trimming at V came to 4 bases and at J to 2 bases, leaving 5 bases not matched to a gene. CDR3 size: 16 residues. This chain links TRBV5-1 with TRBJ2-1; 11 bases are shared with TRBD2. The sequence came from a man aged 30 to 45 in good health and CMV-seropositive. Sequencing input: PBMCs. CDR3: CASSPNSGGAYNEQFF. As DNA, the CDR3 is TGCGCCAGCAGCCCGAATAGCGGGGGGGCCTACAATGAGCAGTTCTTC.